This T cell receptor beta chain was identified in a study of cytomegalovirus exposure and HLA in healthy donors. V shed 1 base and J shed 2 bases, with 16 bases lying between them. The CDR3 runs to 17 residues. Germline V gene sequence: CDR1 SGHNT, CDR2 YENEEA. Researchers ran the PCR with 60 Vbeta and 13 Jbeta primers. Libraries were prepared by immunoSEQ multiplex PCR; TCRdb keeps only in-frame clonotypes and omits some of them. The sample has about 130,000 clones; more than 80% are singletons. This chain joins TRBV11-3 and TRBJ2-3, with TRBD2 as a possible D gene (5 bases). This receptor was identified in a woman aged 40 to 50 in good health and CMV-seropositive. What was sequenced was PBMCs. This CDR3 is CASSLGNPSYYTDTQYF. Written as DNA, the CDR3 is TGTGCCAGCAGCTTAGGAAACCCTAGCTACTACACAGATACGCAGTATTTT.